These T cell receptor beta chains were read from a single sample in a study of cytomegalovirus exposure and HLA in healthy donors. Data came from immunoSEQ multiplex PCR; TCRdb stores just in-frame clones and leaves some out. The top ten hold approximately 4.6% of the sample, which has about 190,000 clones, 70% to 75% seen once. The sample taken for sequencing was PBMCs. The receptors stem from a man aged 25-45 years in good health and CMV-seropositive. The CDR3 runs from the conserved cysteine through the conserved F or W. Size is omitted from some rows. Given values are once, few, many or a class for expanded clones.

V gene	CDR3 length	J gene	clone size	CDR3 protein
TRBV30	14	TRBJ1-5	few	CAWSVRGSNQPQHF
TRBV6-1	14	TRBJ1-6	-	CASSESSHNSPLHF
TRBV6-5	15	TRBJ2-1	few	CASSLAGGLGNEQFF
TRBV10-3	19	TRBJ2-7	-	CAISGSGTSGRVFPYEQYF
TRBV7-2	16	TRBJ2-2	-	CASSPLAGGMAGELFF
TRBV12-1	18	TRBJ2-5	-	CASSPYPPKEALEETQYF
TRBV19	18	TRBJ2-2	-	CASRPKPPGTRNTGELFF
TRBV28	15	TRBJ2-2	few	CASTLGGAVTGELFF
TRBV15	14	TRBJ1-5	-	CATSRVTGVQPQHF
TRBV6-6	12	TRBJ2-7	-	CASMSGTYEQYF
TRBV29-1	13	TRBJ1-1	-	CSVSGRVFTEAFF
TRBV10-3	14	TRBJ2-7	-	CAISESAGTYEQYF
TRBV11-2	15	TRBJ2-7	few	CASSSTGTLSYEQYF
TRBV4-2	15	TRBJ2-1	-	CASSPGSSAVNEQFF
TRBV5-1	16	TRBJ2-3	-	CASSLGAGPSTDTQYF
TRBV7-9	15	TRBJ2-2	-	CASSPGTGGTGELFF
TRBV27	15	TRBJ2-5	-	CASSHTDRKGETQYF
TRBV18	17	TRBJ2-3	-	CASSPLTSGKSTDTQYF
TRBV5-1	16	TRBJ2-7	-	CASSLVAGTGRMEQYF
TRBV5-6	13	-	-	CASSLGGLYEQYF
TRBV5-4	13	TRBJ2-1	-	CASSWGGNNEQFF
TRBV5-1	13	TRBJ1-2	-	CASRPAAGDGYTF